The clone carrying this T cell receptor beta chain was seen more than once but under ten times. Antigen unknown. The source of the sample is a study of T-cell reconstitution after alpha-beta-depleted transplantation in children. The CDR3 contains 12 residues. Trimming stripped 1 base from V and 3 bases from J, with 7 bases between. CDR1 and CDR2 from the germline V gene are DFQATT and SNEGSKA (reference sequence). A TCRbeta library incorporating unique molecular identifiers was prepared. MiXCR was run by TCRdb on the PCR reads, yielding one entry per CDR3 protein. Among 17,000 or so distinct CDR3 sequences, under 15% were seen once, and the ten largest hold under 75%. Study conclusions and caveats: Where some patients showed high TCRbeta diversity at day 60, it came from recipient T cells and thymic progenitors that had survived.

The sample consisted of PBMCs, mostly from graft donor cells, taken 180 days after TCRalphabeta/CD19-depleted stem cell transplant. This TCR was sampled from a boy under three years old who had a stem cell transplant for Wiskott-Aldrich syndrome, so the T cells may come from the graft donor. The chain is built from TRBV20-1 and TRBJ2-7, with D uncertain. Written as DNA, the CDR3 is TGCAGTGCTAGAGTCCCAGGCTACGAGCAGTACTTC. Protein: CSARVPGYEQYF.